The 17 T cell receptor beta chains in this list originate from one sample, sequenced in a study of CD8 T cells in Susac syndrome. When the RNA was reverse transcribed, random hexamers were used with an input of roughly 0.45 to 1 ug. A single record per CDR3 protein comes from TCRdb applying MiXCR to the immunoSEQ multiplex PCR reads. The data contain approximately 110,000 distinct CDR3 sequences, roughly 96% of them seen just once; the ten biggest clones take up approximately 0.093%. The source material was CD4+ T cells from PBMCs. Every receptor here comes from a human donor in good health.

This clonotype was seen once. The chain uses TRBV7-9 and TRBJ2-1, with TRBD1 identical over 7 bases. Trimming cost V 3 bases and J 3 bases; bases outside gene matches: 5. Germline CDR1 SEHNR, CDR2 FQNEAQ (reference sequence). The CDR3 totals 15 residues. CDR3 DNA: TGTGCCAGCAGCTTCACAGGGACAGTCTACAATGAGCAGTTCTTC. This sequence encodes CASSFTGTVYNEQFF.

The rearrangement links TRBV30 to TRBJ2-3; no reliable D call. The CDR3 length is 14 residues. Trimming cost V 5 bases and J 0 bases, with 12 bases left between them. CDR1 GTSNPN and CDR2 SVGIG come from the germline V gene (reference sequence). DNA of the CDR3: TGTGCCTGGGGGTACAGCTATAGCACAGATACGCAGTATTTT. It specifies CAWGYSYSTDTQYF.

This chain connects TRBV7-9 to TRBJ1-1; D unresolved. CDR3 size: 11 residues. The germline V and J ends were trimmed by 5 bases and 8 bases, with 9 bases remaining between them. Germline assignment: CDR1 SEHNR and CDR2 FQNEAQ (reference sequence). The CDR3 here is CASSHASEAFF. DNA for the CDR3: TGTGCCAGCAGCCACGCTAGCGAAGCTTTCTTT.

The rearrangement joins TRBV7-2 to TRBJ2-7; D is undetermined. Trimming left V 5 bases short and J 0 bases short, with 20 bases between. Germline values: CDR1 SGHTA, CDR2 FQGNSA. The CDR3 is made up of 17 amino acids. CDR3 amino acids: CASSPVGVTSASYEQYF. The CDR3 nucleotides read TGTGCCAGCAGCCCGGTTGGTGTTACGTCTGCCTCCTACGAGCAGTACTTC.

The chain has TRBV9 and TRBJ2-1; 7 bases map to TRBD2. The germline V gene encodes CDR1 SGDLS and CDR2 YYNGEE. V lost 3 bases to trimming and J lost 5 bases; unmatched junction nucleotides: 8. The CDR3 is made up of 15 amino acids. The CDR3 nucleotides are TGTGCCAGCAGCGCCGTTTGGCGGGAGCACAATGAGCAGTTCTTC. Amino acid sequence: CASSAVWREHNEQFF.

This chain joins TRBV29-1 and TRBJ2-3; D could derive from TRBD1 or TRBD2 (5 bases each). Germline V lookup: CDR1 SQVTM, CDR2 ANQGSEA. This CDR3 has 12 residues. The V end lost 4 bases, the J end lost 3 bases, and 8 bases lay between the germline ends. Written as DNA, the CDR3 is TGCAGCGTTGCCGAGGGGACAGATACGCAGTATTTT. It yields the protein CSVAEGTDTQYF.

The CDR3 spells CASSLLSGSSYEQYF. As DNA, the CDR3 is TGTGCCAGCAGCTTGTTAAGCGGATCCTCCTACGAGCAGTACTTC. V and J are TRBV5-6 and TRBJ2-7, with D possibly being TRBD2 (5 bases). The germline CDR1 and CDR2 sequences are SGHDT and YYEEEE. Trimming removed 1 base from V and 0 bases from J, with 11 bases in between. CDR3 length: 15 residues.

The sample holds one count of this clonotype. The chain uses TRBV30 and TRBJ2-7; D is unresolved. Germline lookup yields CDR1 GTSNPN and CDR2 SVGIG (reference sequence). Trimming cost V 2 bases and J 3 bases, with 11 bases left between them. The CDR3 runs to 13 residues. The DNA of the CDR3 is TGTGCCTGGAGTCGTTCCCAAAACTACGAGCAGTACTTC. It translates to CAWSRSQNYEQYF.

This chain joins TRBV5-1 and TRBJ2-2, with 9 bases aligning to TRBD2. J lost 5 bases, V lost 2 bases, and 4 bases had no gene match. Germline loops: CDR1 SGHRS, CDR2 YFSETQ. The CDR3 contains 15 residues. The CDR3 nucleotides are TGCGCCAGCAGCTTAAGCGGGGGGCGAACCGGGGAGCTGTTTTTT. This gives the protein CASSLSGGRTGELFF. Together with reference TRBV5-1 and TRBJ2-2, the CDR3 gives the full variable domain: KAGVTQTPRYLIKTRGQQVTLSCSPISGHRSVSWYQQTPGQGLQFLFEYFSETQRNKGNFPGRFSGRQFSNSRSEMNVSTLELGDSALYLCASSLSGGRTGELFFGEGSRLTVL.

The chain combines TRBV28 with TRBJ2-1; weak D call: TRBD2 (6 bases). The CDR3 length is 14 residues. The germline gives CDR1 MDHEN, CDR2 SYDVKM. Trimming took off 3 bases at V and 9 bases at J, with 15 bases between the two ends. The CDR3 coding sequence is TGTGCCAGCAGTTTCGATCGGGGGAGTTCTGAGCAGTTCTTC. This gives the protein CASSFDRGSSEQFF.

A few counts support this clonotype. The chain employs TRBV6-2 or TRBV6-3 and TRBJ2-7; D is possibly TRBD2 (5 bases). The V and J ends lost 8 bases and 8 bases respectively, with 19 bases between them. Germline CDR1 is MNHEY and CDR2 is SVGEGT. The length of the CDR3 is 13 residues. CDR3 in amino acids: CASGERTAGQQYF. The DNA of the CDR3 is TGTGCCAGCGGGGAGCGGACGGCCGGGCAGCAGTACTTC.

The J gene is TRBJ2-5, the V gene TRBV7-2; 15 nucleotides match TRBD2. V lost 5 bases and J lost 4; bases outside the gene matches: 2. Germline V CDR1 and CDR2: SGHTA, FQGNSA. This CDR3 comprises 15 residues. The CDR3 loop reads CASSQGLAGGETQYF. In DNA form, the CDR3 reads TGTGCCAGCAGCCAGGGACTAGCGGGAGGAGAGACCCAGTACTTC.

The chain employs TRBV4-1 and TRBJ2-7; no reliable D call. Germline CDR1 reads MGHRA; CDR2 reads YSYEKL. Trimming pared 1 base from V and 2 bases from J, leaving 12 bases between. The CDR3 runs to 15 residues. This CDR3 reads CASSQVLNSAYEQYF. The CDR3 DNA is TGCGCCAGCAGCCAAGTTTTAAACAGTGCCTACGAGCAGTACTTC.

This rearrangement joins TRBV5-6 to TRBJ2-2, with D tentatively TRBD2 (7 bases). V lost 3 bases and J 13 bases, leaving 22 bases between the germline ends. Germline V gene data show CDR1 as SGHDT and CDR2 as YYEEEE. The length of the CDR3 is 15 residues. In DNA, the CDR3 is TGTGCCAGCAGCTGGGGGGGGACACTTCCCCCCCGGCTGTTTTTT. Its protein is CASSWGGTLPPRLFF. The full variable domain, rest sourced from reference TRBV5-6 and TRBJ2-2, is DAGVTQSPTHLIKTRGQQVTLRCSPKSGHDTVSWYQQALGQGPQFIFQYYEEEERQRGNFPDRFSGHQFPNYSSELNVNALLLGDSALYLCASSWGGTLPPRLFFGEGSRLTVL.

This chain connects TRBV3-1 to TRBJ1-5, with a weak D call TRBD1 (5 bases). Trimming removed 1 base at V and 0 bases at J, with 13 bases between. Germline lookup yields CDR1 LGHDT and CDR2 YNNKEL (reference sequence). CDR3 size: 17 residues. CDR3 sequence: CASSQGGPSYSNQPQHF. The DNA of the CDR3 is TGTGCCAGCAGCCAAGGGGGCCCGTCATATAGCAATCAGCCCCAGCATTTT.

This chain connects TRBV6-5 to TRBJ2-1; D may be TRBD2 (6 bases). CDR3 size: 11 residues. Between the trimmed V and J ends, which lost 4 bases and 9 bases, there was a span of 7 bases. Germline V CDR1 and CDR2: MNHEY, SVGAGI. CDR3 loop: CASSLRGEQFF. The CDR3, as DNA: TGTGCCAGCAGTTTGCGGGGTGAGCAGTTCTTC.

The chain employs TRBV28 and TRBJ1-1; D ambiguous. The CDR3 length is 10 residues. V was trimmed by 7 bases and J by 6 bases, leaving 6 bases between them. Germline loops: CDR1 MDHEN, CDR2 SYDVKM. The CDR3 protein is CASNHPEAFF. The CDR3 DNA reads as TGTGCCAGCAACCACCCTGAAGCTTTCTTT. Combining the CDR3 with reference TRBV28 and TRBJ1-1 gives the whole variable domain DVKVTQSSRYLVKRTGEKVFLECVQDMDHENMFWYRQDPGLGLRLIYFSYDVKMKEKGDIPEGYSVSREKKERFSLILESASTNQTSMYLCASNHPEAFFGQGTRLTVV.